This T cell receptor beta chain was recovered during a study of blood T cell repertoires in COVID-19. Overall study context: In each case, the material was cDNA or gDNA derived from T cells, B-cell-depleted T cells, or PBMCs.

Here immunoSEQ multiplex PCR was the method, and the copy in TCRdb shows in-frame clones only, minus some. Counted here are approximately 40,000 clones, around 90% occurring once; the ten biggest clones make up around 20%. The table lists this clone with a few counts. This CDR3 has 15 residues. The germline V gene has CDR1 MNHEY and CDR2 SVGAGI. Trimming removed 4 bases from V and 7 bases from J, with 14 bases in between. This sequence joins TRBV6-5 and TRBJ1-6, with D possibly matching TRBD1 (6 bases). This TCR came from a man in his sixties with acute or convalescent COVID-19. Source material: peripheral blood. The CDR3 here is CASSFLDRTNSPLHF. The CDR3 DNA is TGTGCCAGCAGTTTCCTCGACAGGACAAATTCACCCCTCCACTTT.